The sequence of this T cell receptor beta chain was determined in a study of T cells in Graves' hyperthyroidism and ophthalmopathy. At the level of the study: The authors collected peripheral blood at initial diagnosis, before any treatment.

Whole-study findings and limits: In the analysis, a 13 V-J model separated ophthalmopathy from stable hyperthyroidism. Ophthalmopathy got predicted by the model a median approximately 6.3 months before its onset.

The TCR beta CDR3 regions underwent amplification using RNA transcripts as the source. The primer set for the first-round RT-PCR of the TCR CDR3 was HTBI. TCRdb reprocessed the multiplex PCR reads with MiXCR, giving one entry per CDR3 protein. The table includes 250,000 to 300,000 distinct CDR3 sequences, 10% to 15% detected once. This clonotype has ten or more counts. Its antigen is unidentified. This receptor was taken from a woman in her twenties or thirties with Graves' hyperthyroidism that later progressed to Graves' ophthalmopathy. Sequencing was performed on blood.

This CDR3 is CASSLATGRYEQYF. CDR3 in DNA: TGCGCCAGCAGCTTGGCGACGGGACGGTACGAGCAGTACTTC. The J gene is TRBJ2-7, the V gene TRBV5-1; possibly TRBD1 or TRBD2 for D (5 bases each). Germline CDR1 reads SGHRS; CDR2 reads YFSETQ. V lost 0 bases and J 4 bases, leaving 11 bases between the germline ends. There are 14 residues in the CDR3.